A single T cell receptor (beta chain) is shown here with its context. The sample comes from a study of blood T cell repertoires in COVID-19. The wider study: The cDNA or gDNA used as material had been derived from T cells, B-cell-depleted T cells, or PBMCs.

TCRdb keeps only in-frame clones here, not all; method: immunoSEQ multiplex PCR. This sample carries approximately 65,000 clones, 89% of them seen once, and the ten largest clones take about 5%. Germline loops: CDR1 SGDLS, CDR2 YYNGEE. The CDR3 consists of 13 residues. V lost 3 bases, J lost 4 bases, and 10 bases lay in between. V usage is TRBV9 and J usage is TRBJ2-5, with a tentative D call TRBD2 (5 bases). The source is a woman aged 50 to 65 with active COVID-19. Sequencing was done on a sample of peripheral blood. CDR3 amino acids: CASSEPSGETQYF. The CDR3 bases are TGTGCCAGCAGCGAACCGAGCGGAGAGACCCAGTACTTC.